The 10 T cell receptor beta chains listed next were all sequenced from one sample in a study of shared clonotypes between healthy human individuals. CD45RO negativity and positive selection for CCR7 defined naive CD8 cells, a population that excluded terminally differentiated effector memory CD45RA+ cells. Repertoires were generated with immunoSEQ multiplex PCR, while TCRdb's copy carries only in-frame clones and drops some. The sample records around 2.1 million clones, about 93% being singletons. Sample: naive CD8+ T cells from PBMCs. These receptors came from a man aged 18 to 30 in good health. Some clones in this sample may be carry-over from other donors' samples.

The chain recombines TRBV10-2 with TRBJ1-1, with a possible D match to TRBD1 (6 bases). The CDR3 extends over 14 amino acids. V was clipped by 6 bases and J by 1 base, with 12 bases between them. CDR1 and CDR2 from the germline V gene are WSHSY and SAAADI. The CDR3 reads CASRKDRENTEAFF. The CDR3 region has the DNA TGCGCCAGCAGAAAGGACAGAGAGAACACTGAAGCTTTCTTT.

V usage is TRBV10-3 and J usage is TRBJ2-7; TRBD2 matches at 10 bases. This CDR3 is 14 amino acids long. CDR1 ENHRY and CDR2 SYGVKD come from the germline V gene. V was clipped by 5 bases and J by 5 bases; unmatched bases: 6. The CDR3 loop is CAISSLAGSDEQYF. The CDR3 nucleotides read TGTGCCATCAGTTCACTAGCGGGATCAGACGAGCAGTACTTC.

The rearrangement joins TRBV13 to TRBJ2-4; a weak D match, TRBD2 (6 bases). This CDR3 is 15 amino acids long. The V gene lost 2 bases and the J gene lost 3 bases, with 11 bases spanning the gap. CDR1 is PRHDT, CDR2 FYEKMQ, per germline (reference sequence). The CDR3 sequence is CASSLRGGGKNIQYF. In nucleotides, the CDR3 is TGTGCCAGCAGCTTACGGGGAGGAGGCAAAAACATTCAGTACTTC.

The rearrangement links TRBV14 to TRBJ1-1; D is perhaps TRBD1 (6 bases). The germline CDR1 and CDR2 sequences are SGHDN and FVKESK. The V and J ends lost 5 bases and 9 bases respectively, with 16 bases between them. This CDR3 spans 13 amino acids. CDR3 DNA sequence: TGTGCCAGCAGCGGCCGCACAGGGAGTCAAGCTTTCTTT. This encodes CASSGRTGSQAFF. The whole variable domain, remainder taken from reference TRBV14 and TRBJ1-1, is EAGVTQFPSHSVIEKGQTVTLRCDPISGHDNLYWYRRVMGKEIKFLLHFVKESKQDESGMPNNRFLAERTGGTYSTLKVQPAELEDSGVYFCASSGRTGSQAFFGQGTRLTVV.

This clone was seen a handful of times. This sequence joins TRBV29-1 and TRBJ1-1; no firm D call. V dropped 6 bases and J dropped 5 bases, with 19 bases sitting between them. Germline CDR1 SQVTM, CDR2 ANQGSEA. This CDR3 is 14 amino acids long. The CDR3 DNA follows: TGCAGCGTGGATGAGGGAGTCCTCTTAACTGAAGCTTTCTTT. Translation gives CSVDEGVLLTEAFF. The complete variable domain, with remaining parts taken from reference TRBV29-1 and TRBJ1-1, reads SAVISQKPSRDICQRGTSLTIQCQVDSQVTMMFWYRQQPGQSLTLIATANQGSEATYESGFVIDKFPISRPNLTFSTLTVSNMSPEDSSIYLCSVDEGVLLTEAFFGQGTRLTVV.

The chain recombines TRBV19 with TRBJ2-5, with TRBD2 matching 13 bases. The germline V gene has CDR1 LNHDA and CDR2 SQIVND (reference sequence). The CDR3 consists of 17 residues. The V segment lost 3 bases and the J segment 4 bases; nucleotides outside the gene matches: 8. The CDR3 DNA is TGTGCCAGTAGTATCGGACTAGCGGGAGCCCGGGGAGAGACCCAGTACTTC. Encoded protein: CASSIGLAGARGETQYF. The full variable domain, completed using reference TRBV19 and TRBJ2-5, is DGGITQSPKYLFRKEGQNVTLSCEQNLNHDAMYWYRQDPGQGLRLIYYSQIVNDFQKGDIAEGYSVSREKKESFPLTVTSAQKNPTAFYLCASSIGLAGARGETQYFGPGTRLLVL.

The chain carries TRBV2 and TRBJ2-7; possible D gene TRBD2, 6 bases. The V gene lost 10 bases and the J gene lost 4 bases, with 14 bases spanning the gap. The CDR3 is 12 amino acids. Germline values: CDR1 SNHLY, CDR2 FYNNEI. The CDR3 sequence is CATTNSGYEQYF. DNA for the CDR3: TGTGCCACCACGAACAGCGGGTACGAGCAGTACTTC.

This chain joins TRBV9 and TRBJ2-7, with D possibly being TRBD2 (6 bases). CDR1 SGDLS and CDR2 YYNGEE come from the germline V gene. The CDR3 extends over 17 amino acids. Trimming took off 0 bases at V and 0 bases at J, with 16 bases between the two ends. The DNA of the CDR3 is TGTGCCAGCAGCGTAGGACCGTCTCGCGGGGACTCCTACGAGCAGTACTTC. Its protein is CASSVGPSRGDSYEQYF.

The chain has TRBV5-4 and TRBJ1-1; D possibly corresponds to TRBD1 (5 bases). The germline CDR1 and CDR2 sequences are SGHNT and YYREEE (reference sequence). The CDR3 has 14 amino acids. The V end was cut by 0 bases, the J end by 5 bases, with 11 bases between. The DNA for the CDR3 is TGTGCCAGCAGCTTGGGCTGGGAGGGGACTGAAGCTTTCTTT. It is translated as CASSLGWEGTEAFF. The variable domain in full, completed from reference TRBV5-4 and TRBJ1-1, reads ETGVTQSPTHLIKTRGQQVTLRCSSQSGHNTVSWYQQALGQGPQFIFQYYREEENGRGNFPPRFSGLQFPNYSSELNVNALELDDSALYLCASSLGWEGTEAFFGQGTRLTVV.

The rearrangement links TRBV19 to TRBJ2-1; maybe TRBD2 (5 bases). This CDR3 has 15 residues. Germline CDR1 reads LNHDA; CDR2 reads SQIVND (reference sequence). The V end lost 6 bases, the J end lost 2 bases, and 14 bases lay between the germline ends. CDR3 amino acids: CASSPTPGAYNEQFF. The CDR3 nucleotides are TGTGCCAGTAGCCCGACTCCCGGGGCCTACAATGAGCAGTTCTTC.